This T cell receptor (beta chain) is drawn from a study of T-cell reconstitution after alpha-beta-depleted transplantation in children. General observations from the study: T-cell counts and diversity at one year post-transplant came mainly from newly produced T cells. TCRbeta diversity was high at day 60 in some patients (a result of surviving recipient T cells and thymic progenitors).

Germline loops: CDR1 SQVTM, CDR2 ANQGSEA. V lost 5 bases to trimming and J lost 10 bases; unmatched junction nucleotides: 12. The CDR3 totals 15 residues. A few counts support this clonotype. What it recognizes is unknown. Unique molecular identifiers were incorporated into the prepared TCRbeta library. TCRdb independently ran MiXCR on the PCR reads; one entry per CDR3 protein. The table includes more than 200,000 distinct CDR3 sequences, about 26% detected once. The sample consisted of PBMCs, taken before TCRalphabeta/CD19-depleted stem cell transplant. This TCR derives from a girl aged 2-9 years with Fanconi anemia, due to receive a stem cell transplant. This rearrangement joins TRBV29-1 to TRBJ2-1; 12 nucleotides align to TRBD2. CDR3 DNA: TGCAGCGTTACCCTAGCGGGAGGGCCAGGGTGGGAGCAGTTCTTC. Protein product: CSVTLAGGPGWEQFF.